Here is one T cell receptor beta chain with its context. The data were obtained in a study of blood T cell repertoires in COVID-19. The wider study: Researchers got acute and convalescent COVID-19 samples from the United States, Italy and Spain. The analysed material was cDNA or gDNA that came from T cells, B-cell-depleted T cells, or PBMCs.

Per the original methods: Estimated nucleated cell counts came from reference gene primer amplification. Using immunoSEQ multiplex PCR, the repertoire was profiled, and TCRdb retains in-frame clones only, with some absent. The V and J calls and clone size are taken from that table; D and trimming were inferred from the DNA. The sample records some 41,000 clones, 90% to 95% being singletons. The specimen sequenced was peripheral blood. The clonotype comes from a woman in her 30s in a cohort sampled during active COVID-19.

The CDR3 sequence: CASSLRSGSSTGELFF. CDR3 in DNA: TGTGCCAGCAGCTTGAGGAGCGGGAGTAGCACCGGGGAGCTGTTTTTT. The V call is TRBV5-5, the J call TRBJ2-2; 8 bases match TRBD2. Trimming cost V 1 base and J 4 bases; bases outside gene matches: 6. The CDR3 consists of 16 residues. Germline V gene lookup returns CDR1 SGHKS and CDR2 YYEKEE (reference sequence).